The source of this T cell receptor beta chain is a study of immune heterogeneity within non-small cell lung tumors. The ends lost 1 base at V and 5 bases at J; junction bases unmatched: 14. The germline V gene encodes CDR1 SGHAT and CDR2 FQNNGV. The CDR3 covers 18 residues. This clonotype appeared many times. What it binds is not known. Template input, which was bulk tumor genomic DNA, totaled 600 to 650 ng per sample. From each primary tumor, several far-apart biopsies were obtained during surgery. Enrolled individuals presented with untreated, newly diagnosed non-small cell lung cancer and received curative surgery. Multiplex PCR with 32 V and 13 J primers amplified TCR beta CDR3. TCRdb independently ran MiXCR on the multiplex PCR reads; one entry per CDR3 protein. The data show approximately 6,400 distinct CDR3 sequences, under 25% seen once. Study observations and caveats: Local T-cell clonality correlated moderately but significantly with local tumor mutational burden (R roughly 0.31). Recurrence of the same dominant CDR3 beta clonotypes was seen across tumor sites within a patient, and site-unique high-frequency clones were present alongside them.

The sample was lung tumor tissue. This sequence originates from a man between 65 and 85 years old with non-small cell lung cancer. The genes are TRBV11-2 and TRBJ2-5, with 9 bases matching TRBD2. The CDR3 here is CASSLAFKRGALQETQYF. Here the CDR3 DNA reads TGTGCCAGCAGCTTAGCGTTTAAGCGGGGGGCCCTTCAGGAGACCCAGTACTTC.